This T cell receptor (beta chain) was profiled in a study of regulatory T cells in long-lasting Graves disease. Sample time point: persistent/refractory GD, antithyroid drugs over 5 years with positive TRAb. PBMCs were the source of the RNA used for TCR sequencing. The CDR3 consists of 16 residues. The germline V and J ends were trimmed by 4 bases and 2 bases, with 15 bases remaining between them. Germline V gives CDR1 SGHVS, CDR2 FNYEAQ. Construction of TCR beta libraries relied on iRepertoire HTBI primers and on Arm-PCR targeting CDR3 regions. MiXCR, applied by TCRdb to the multiplex PCR reads, yields one record per CDR3 protein. The sample consists of a few hundred thousand distinct CDR3 sequences, less than 25% of them appearing once.

Here the sequenced sample was peripheral blood mononuclear cells (PBMCs), taken when the disease was refractory, from a patient treated with antithyroid drugs. This sequence joins TRBV7-6 and TRBJ1-5, with no clear D. This TCR came from a female donor with Graves disease. CDR3 nucleotide sequence: TGTGCCAGCAGCTCCGAGGCCCTTTCGGGCAATCAGCCCCAGCATTTT. This sequence encodes CASSSEALSGNQPQHF. The complete variable domain, with remaining parts taken from reference TRBV7-6 and TRBJ1-5, reads GAGVSQSPRYKVTKRGQDVALRCDPISGHVSLYWYRQALGQGPEFLTYFNYEAQQDKSGLPNDRFSAERPEGSISTLTIQRTEQRDSAMYRCASSSEALSGNQPQHFGDGTRLSIL.